The 27 T cell receptor beta chains below come from one sample, sequenced in a study of CD8+ T cells in alopecia areata. Sequencing templates came from extracted RNA that was reverse transcribed into cDNA. This table comes from immunoSEQ multiplex PCR, and its TCRdb copy is limited to in-frame clones, with some not included. The repertoire consists of around 100,000 clones, none detected only once. The material sequenced was lesional skin. The source of these receptors is a C3H/HeJ mouse with alopecia areata. Mouse strain MHC haplotype: H2-k.

This clone occurred a few times. Genes and germline come from the mouse. From the germline J gene comes the end of the CDR3, since the read stops 4 residues before it. J is TRBJ2-1 and V is TRBV13-3, with TRBD1 identical over 8 bases. The germline gives CDR1 NNHDY, CDR2 SYVADS. The CDR3 loop spans 15 amino acids. V lost 5 bases to trimming and J lost 1 base; unmatched junction nucleotides: 5. CDR3 amino acids: CASRDRGGNYAEQFF. The part of the CDR3 DNA that was read is TGTGCCAGCAGAGACAGGGGTGGAAACTATGCT.

This clone was seen a few times. Germline and genes here are mouse. CDR3 bases read: TGCACCTGCAGTGCAGGCGGGACAGGGATGACA. Its protein is CTCSAGGTGMT. The whole CDR3 protein is CTCSAGGTGMTEVFF. This chain joins TRBV1 and TRBJ1-1; TRBD1 matches at 9 bases. The read finishes 4 residues shy of the CDR3 end, and the germline J gene is used to complete it. Looked up from germline, CDR1 is NSQYPW and CDR2 is LRSPGD (reference sequence). The CDR3 covers 15 residues.

In its sample, this clone was seen many times. Mouse gene names and germline throughout. The read ends 4 residues shy of where the CDR3 ends; the end is completed using the germline J gene. This chain connects TRBV13-3 to TRBJ2-1, with 7 bases identical to TRBD2. Germline V gives CDR1 NNHDY, CDR2 SYVADS. The CDR3 length is 15 residues. Germline trimming cut 2 bases from V and 5 bases from J; bases unmatched to any gene: 7. The sequenced CDR3 bases are TGTGCCAGCAGTGACGGGGGGGAGACGAATGCT. It yields the protein CASSDGGETNA. The CDR3 as a whole reads CASSDGGETNAEQFF.

As regards this clone: Gene and germline names: mouse. Partial CDR3 DNA: TGTGCTAGCAGTGGGACAGGGAGGGATGCT. Translating it yields CASSGTGRDA. The CDR3 as a whole reads CASSGTGRDAEQFF. The J gene is TRBJ2-1, the V gene TRBV17, with 9 bases fitting TRBD1. The CDR3 end lies 4 residues beyond the end of the read and is filled in from the germline J gene. The CDR3 consists of 14 residues. CDR1 and CDR2 (germline): MNHDT, YYDKIL. With V trimmed by 5 bases and J by 5 bases, 4 bases remained unmatched.

This clone came up a few times. Genes here carry mouse names. The read is 4 residues too short to cover the CDR3 end, so that end is filled in from the germline J gene. This rearrangement joins TRBV1 to TRBJ2-4, with D tentatively TRBD1 (5 bases). In germline, CDR1 is NSQYPW, CDR2 LRSPGD (reference sequence). The CDR3 has 13 residues. The sequenced CDR3 bases are TGCACCTGCAGTGCACAGGGCGGGAAC. It encodes CTCSAQGGN. The whole CDR3 protein is CTCSAQGGNTLYF. Variable domain in full (rest from reference TRBV1 and TRBJ2-4): VTLLEQNPRWRLVPRGQAVNLRCILKNSQYPWMSWYQQDLQKQLQWLFTLRSPGDKEVKSLPGADYLATRVTDTELRLQVANMSQGRTLYCTCSAQGGNTLYFGAGTRLSVL.

As to this clone: Germline and genes: mouse. The CDR3 end is not reached by the read, which stops 4 residues before it; the germline J gene fills it in. The chain carries TRBV13-3 and TRBJ2-7, with TRBD1 matching 11 bases. Germline CDR1 NNHDY, CDR2 SYVADS. This CDR3 contains 15 residues. With 2 bases clipped from V and 2 bases from J, the junction kept 3 bases outside the gene matches. This CDR3 is CASSERDRGAYEQYF. The sequenced part of the CDR3 DNA is TGTGCCAGCAGTGAACGGGACAGGGGGGCCTAT.

This clone turned up a few times. Germline and genes here are mouse. Coverage ceases 4 residues before the CDR3 finishes, and the germline J gene fills in the end. The chain links TRBV13-3 to TRBJ2-7, with 10 positions matching TRBD2. Germline lookup yields CDR1 NNHDY and CDR2 SYVADS. The CDR3 extends over 14 amino acids. The sequenced part of the CDR3 DNA is TGTGCCAGCACCGCGGGACTGGGGCTTTAT. Its translation is CASTAGLGLY. The full CDR3 protein is CASTAGLGLYEQYF.

In the case of this clone: Gene names refer to mouse genes. The CDR3 goes on 4 residues after the read ends, and that part is filled in from the germline J gene. The same CDR3 can be traced to other DNA sequences in this sample. V gene TRBV13-3 combines with J gene TRBJ2-2; D possibly corresponds to TRBD1 (7 bases). The CDR3 has 13 residues. V was trimmed by 5 bases and J by 3 bases, leaving 8 bases between them. Looked up from germline, CDR1 is NNHDY and CDR2 is SYVADS. The chain's CDR3 is CASRGGDTGQLYF. The CDR3 bases that were read are TGTGCCAGCAGAGGGGGCGACACCGGG.

Comments on this clone: The protein recorded in TCRdb does not match the translated DNA at residue 12; the protein presented here comes from translating the DNA. Genes and germline are mouse. The missing CDR3 end, 3 residues past where the read stops, is filled in from the germline J gene. The rearrangement links TRBV29 to TRBJ1-6, with 9 bases lining up with TRBD1. TRBJ1-6 is an ORF for which the function is uncertain. CDR1 and CDR2 from the germline V gene are MSHET and SYDVDS. This CDR3 is 15 amino acids long. After removal of 3 bases from V and 4 bases from J, the junction contained 1 base not matched to a gene. The CDR3 region is CASSLGTGYNSPLYF. Incomplete CDR3 DNA: TGTGCTAGCAGTTTGGGGACAGGGTATAATTCGCCC.

A few counts support this clone. Germline and genes here are mouse. Read data end 4 residues before the CDR3 end; the end is taken from the germline J gene. The chain joins TRBV13-3 to TRBJ1-2, with D unclear. Germline CDR1 reads NNHDY; CDR2 reads SYVADS. The CDR3 spans 14 residues. CDR3 in amino acids: CASSEASPQSDYTF. The sequenced CDR3 bases are TGTGCCAGCAGTGAAGCCAGCCCACAGTCC.

In the case of this clone: The TCRdb protein fails to match the DNA translation at residue 12; the protein reported here was translated from the DNA. The gene names here belong to mouse. The CDR3: CASSFRDRAGNTLYF. The DNA read from the CDR3 is TGTGCCAGCAGCTTCCGGGACAGGGCTGGAAATACG. V and J are TRBV3 and TRBJ1-3, with 9 bases matching TRBD1. With the read ending 3 residues before the CDR3 end, the germline J gene is used to fill in that end. The CDR3 is 15 amino acids. Germline lookup yields CDR1 SNHLY and CDR2 FYNGKV (reference sequence). Unmatched junction bases numbered 2, after V lost 3 bases and J lost 2 bases.

Concerning this clone itself: All gene names here are mouse names. Read sequence stops 4 residues before the CDR3 end, and the germline J gene provides the missing end. The V gene is TRBV19, the J gene TRBJ1-1, with D unclear. The CDR3 runs 12 residues. The germline gives CDR1 FNHDT, CDR2 SITEND (reference sequence). CDR3 sequence reads: CASISPAAEVFF. The CDR3 bases that were read are TGTGCCAGCATATCCCCCGCAGCA.

With respect to this clone: Mismatch with germline at one junction end may stem from a read error. The listed genes are named as in mouse. Coverage ceases 4 residues before the CDR3 finishes, and the germline J gene fills in the end. V usage is TRBV19 and J usage is TRBJ2-2; 8 nucleotides line up with TRBD2. The germline V gene encodes CDR1 FNHDT and CDR2 SITEND (reference sequence). The CDR3 is made up of 16 amino acids. CDR3 amino acids: CACSMRGGADTGQLYF. The covered CDR3 bases are TGTGCCTGCAGTATGAGGGGGGGCGCCGACACCGGG.

This clone has ten or more counts. Any gene name here is a mouse gene name. The CDR3 extends 4 residues past the end of the read, so its final part is completed from the germline J gene. The chain recombines TRBV13-3 with TRBJ1-1, with 7 nucleotides matching TRBD1. The V gene's germline CDR1 is NNHDY and CDR2 SYVADS. V lost 4 bases to trimming and J lost 3 bases; unmatched junction nucleotides: 6. The CDR3 runs 14 residues. The covered CDR3 bases are TGTGCCAGCAGTCCACAGGGGAGAGACACA. Translation gives CASSPQGRDT. The whole CDR3 is CASSPQGRDTEVFF.

A note on this clone: Genes here carry mouse names. The CDR3 end lies 4 residues beyond the end of the read and is filled in from the germline J gene. The identical CDR3 is also encoded by other nucleotide sequences in the sample. The V and J genes are TRBV17 and TRBJ2-5; 7 nucleotides align to TRBD1. This CDR3 comprises 14 residues. Germline lookup yields CDR1 MNHDT and CDR2 YYDKIL. The sequenced CDR3 bases are TGTGCTAGCAGTAGAAGACAGGGAGGAGAC. It yields the protein CASSRRQGGD. The CDR3 as a whole reads CASSRRQGGDTQYF.

The sample holds a few counts of this clone. Gene names are mouse gene names. The read comes to an end 4 residues before the CDR3 does, leaving the germline J gene to fill in the end. The chain links TRBV31 to TRBJ2-3, with 10 bases lining up with TRBD2. Germline values: CDR1 GKSSPN, CDR2 SITVG. J lost 1 base, V lost 7 bases, and 2 bases had no gene match. The CDR3 length is 13 residues. The sequenced CDR3 bases are TGTGCCTTCGACTGGGGGGGTGCAGAA. Translated: CAFDWGGAE. From start to end, the CDR3 is CAFDWGGAETLYF. Looking up the rest from reference TRBV31 and TRBJ2-3 gives the full variable domain: AQTIHQWPVAEIKAVGSPLSLGCTIKGKSSPNLYWYWQATGGTLQQLFYSITVGQVESVVQLNLSASRPKDDQFILSTEKLLLSHSGFYLCAFDWGGAETLYFGSGTRLTVL.

This clone was seen more than once but under ten times. Here the gene names and germline are mouse. The CDR3 extends 4 residues past the end of the read, so its final part is completed from the germline J gene. V and J are TRBV13-3 and TRBJ1-1, with D maybe TRBD1 (5 bases). The V and J ends lost 1 base and 3 bases respectively, with 10 bases between them. The germline V gene encodes CDR1 NNHDY and CDR2 SYVADS. The CDR3 totals 14 residues. The CDR3 bases that were read are TGTGCCAGCAGTGATCGCAGGGCTTACACA. Protein: CASSDRRAYT. The whole CDR3 protein reads CASSDRRAYTEVFF.

This clone has more than one count but fewer than ten. Gene labels here are mouse ones. The CDR3 end is not reached by the read, which stops 4 residues before it; the germline J gene fills it in. The V gene is TRBV13-1, the J gene TRBJ2-7; 9 nucleotides agree with TRBD2. Germline V CDR1 and CDR2: NSHNY, SYGAGN. The CDR3 contains 14 residues. The V gene end was trimmed by 6 bases and the J gene end by 0 bases; junction bases not matched to a gene: 4. The CDR3: CASKRLGDSYEQYF. The sequenced CDR3 bases are TGTGCCAGCAAAAGACTGGGGGACTCCTAT.

This clone turned up a few times. Gene names denote mouse genes. With the read ending 4 residues before the CDR3 end, the germline J gene is used to fill in that end. The V gene is TRBV5, the J gene TRBJ2-7, with 10 bases fitting TRBD2. Germline CDR1 reads LGHNA; CDR2 reads YNLKQL (reference sequence). With V trimmed by 4 bases and J by 0 bases, 3 bases remained unmatched. CDR3 size: 15 residues. The chain's CDR3 is CASSPGLGVSYEQYF. The CDR3 bases that were read are TGTGCCAGCAGCCCCGGACTGGGGGTCTCCTAT.

This clone was picked up many times. The gene names given are mouse names. The CDR3 is cut off 4 residues early in the read; its end comes from the germline J gene. The V and J genes are TRBV13-3 and TRBJ2-1; 8 nucleotides match TRBD1. The CDR3 sequence is 16 residues long. The germline CDR1 and CDR2 sequences are NNHDY and SYVADS. V was pared by 0 bases and J by 3 bases, with 5 bases of the junction left unmatched. The DNA read from the CDR3 is TGTGCCAGCAGTGATGAGCGGGACAGGCCCTATGCT. It translates to CASSDERDRPYA. The whole CDR3 reads CASSDERDRPYAEQFF.

This clone occurred a few times. The gene names here belong to mouse. The read terminates 4 residues ahead of where the CDR3 ends, so the germline J gene completes it. The V gene is TRBV17, the J gene TRBJ2-1, with a weak D call TRBD1 (6 bases). V lost 3 bases and J lost 6, with 12 bases in between. Germline V gene lookup returns CDR1 MNHDT and CDR2 YYDKIL. The CDR3 loop spans 14 amino acids. CDR3 residues: CASSRGPGVAEQFF. The CDR3 bases that were read are TGTGCTAGCAGTAGGGGGCCAGGGGTTGCT. The variable domain in full, with the rest retrieved from reference TRBV17 and TRBJ2-1, is DTTVKQNPRYKLARVGKPVNLICSQTMNHDTMYWYQKKPNQAPKLLLFYYDKILNREADTFEKFQSSRPNNSFCSLYIGSAGLEYSAMYLCASSRGPGVAEQFFGPGTRLTVL.

This clone was found a few times. Any gene name here is a mouse gene name. The missing CDR3 end, 4 residues past where the read stops, is filled in from the germline J gene. The chain links TRBV1 to TRBJ2-3; 13 bases align to TRBD2. V lost 3 bases to trimming and J lost 1 base; unmatched junction nucleotides: 4. The CDR3 totals 17 residues. Looked up from germline, CDR1 is NSQYPW and CDR2 is LRSPGD (reference sequence). The chain's CDR3 is CTCSAGTGGEGAETLYF. CDR3 DNA, as far as it was read: TGCACCTGCAGTGCCGGGACTGGGGGGGAAGGTGCAGAA.

This clone was seen only a few times. Mouse gene names and germline throughout. The read halts 4 residues ahead of the CDR3 end, with the missing end drawn from the germline J gene. V is TRBV17 and J is TRBJ2-5; 7 nucleotides agree with TRBD2. This CDR3 has 14 residues. Trimming removed 6 bases from V and 0 bases from J; junction bases left unmatched: 3. Germline CDR1 and CDR2: MNHDT and YYDKIL. Incomplete CDR3 DNA: TGTGCTAGCAGCCACTGGGGTAACCAAGAC. Translating it yields CASSHWGNQD. The CDR3, in full, reads CASSHWGNQDTQYF.

Comment on this clone: Gene and germline names: mouse. The read stops 4 residues short of the end of the CDR3; the missing end is completed from the germline J gene. The chain uses TRBV19 and TRBJ2-7; 7 nucleotides agree with TRBD2. The length of the CDR3 is 13 residues. The germline V gene has CDR1 FNHDT and CDR2 SITEND (reference sequence). The CDR3 is CASSILGENEQYF. CDR3 DNA, as far as it was read: TGTGCCAGCAGTATACTGGGGGAGAAT.

In its sample, this clone was seen a few times. Mouse gene names and germline throughout. From the germline J gene comes the end of the CDR3, since the read stops 4 residues before it. The chain is built from TRBV13-3 and TRBJ1-2, with D tentatively TRBD1 (6 bases). Trimming removed 5 bases at V and 0 bases at J, with 11 bases between. The CDR3 is 14 residues long. CDR1 and CDR2 from the germline V gene are NNHDY and SYVADS. Partial CDR3 DNA: TGTGCCAGCAGAACAGGGAGGGCAAACTCC. The encoded protein is CASRTGRANS. Given in full, the CDR3 is CASRTGRANSDYTF.

This clone showed up many times. A mismatch at residue 12 separates the TCRdb protein from the translated DNA, so the protein presented here was translated from the DNA. The listed genes are named as in mouse. With the read ending 3 residues before the CDR3 end, the germline J gene is used to fill in that end. The chain employs TRBV19 and TRBJ1-6, with D tentatively TRBD1 (6 bases). TRBJ1-6 is identified as an open reading frame with a role that is uncertain. Trimming cost V 5 bases and J 0 bases, with 9 bases left between them. The CDR3 runs 15 residues. The germline gives CDR1 FNHDT, CDR2 SITEND (reference sequence). The CDR3 sequence: CASRDSYSYNSPLYF. CDR3 DNA, as far as it was read: TGTGCCAGCAGGGACAGCTATTCCTATAATTCGCCC.

This clone was detected a few times. All gene names here are mouse names. The read halts 4 residues ahead of the CDR3 end, with the missing end drawn from the germline J gene. The rearrangement links TRBV29 to TRBJ2-2; TRBD1 is a possible D gene (5 bases). CDR1 and CDR2 from the germline V gene are MSHET and SYDVDS. This CDR3 comprises 14 residues. V was pared by 4 bases and J by 0 bases, with 6 bases between. Incomplete CDR3 DNA: TGTGCTAGCAGTTCGACAGCAAACACCGGG. This gives the protein CASSSTANTG. In full, the CDR3 reads CASSSTANTGQLYF.